This TCR beta chain was profiled in a study of T cell responses to AZD1222 COVID-19 vaccine. Points from the study as a whole: Nearly half of spike-specific TCRs reportedly go after variant regions that carry no mutations. Repertoires were obtained solely post-peak T cell response. Along spike, vaccine-associated CD4 TCRs were found throughout, with dominance at 160-218 and 743-854.

Trimming cost V 7 bases and J 11 bases, with 17 bases left between them. There are 12 residues in the CDR3. Germline lookup yields CDR1 MNHEY and CDR2 SVGAGI. Libraries were prepared by immunoSEQ multiplex PCR; TCRdb keeps only in-frame clonotypes and omits some of them. Among approximately 70,000 clones listed, 65% to 85% were seen once. This clone was recorded once. The antigen remains unidentified. The chain carries TRBV6-5 and TRBJ1-1, with a possible D match to TRBD1 (6 bases). The TCR was taken from an adult in good health. This specimen consisted of peripheral blood, obtained on day 0 of AZD1222 vaccination. CDR3 DNA sequence: TGTGCCAGCACCATGGGGGCCCAATCGGCTTTCTTT. This codes for CASTMGAQSAFF.